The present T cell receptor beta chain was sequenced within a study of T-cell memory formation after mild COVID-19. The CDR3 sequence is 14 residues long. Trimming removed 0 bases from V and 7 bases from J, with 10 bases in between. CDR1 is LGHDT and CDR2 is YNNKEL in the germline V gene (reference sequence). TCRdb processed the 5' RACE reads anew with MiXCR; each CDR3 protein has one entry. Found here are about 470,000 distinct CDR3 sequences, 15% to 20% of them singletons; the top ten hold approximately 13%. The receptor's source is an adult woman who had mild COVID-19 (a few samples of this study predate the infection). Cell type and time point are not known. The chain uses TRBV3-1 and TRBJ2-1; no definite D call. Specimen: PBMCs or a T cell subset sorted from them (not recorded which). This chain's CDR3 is CASSQDLAANEQFF. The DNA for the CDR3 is TGTGCCAGCAGCCAAGATCTTGCAGCGAATGAGCAGTTCTTC.